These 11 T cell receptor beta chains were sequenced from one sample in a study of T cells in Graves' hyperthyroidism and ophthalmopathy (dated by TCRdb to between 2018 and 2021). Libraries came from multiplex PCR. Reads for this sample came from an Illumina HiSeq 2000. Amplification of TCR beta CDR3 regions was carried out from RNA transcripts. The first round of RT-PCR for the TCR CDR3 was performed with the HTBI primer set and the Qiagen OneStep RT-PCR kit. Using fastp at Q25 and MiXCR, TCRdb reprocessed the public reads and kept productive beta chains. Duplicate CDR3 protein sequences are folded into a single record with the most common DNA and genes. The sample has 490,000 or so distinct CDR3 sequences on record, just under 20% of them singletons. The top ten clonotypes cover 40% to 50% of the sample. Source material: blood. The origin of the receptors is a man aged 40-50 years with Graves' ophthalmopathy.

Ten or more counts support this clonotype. In DNA, the CDR3 is TGTGCCATCAGTGAGATACAGGGGAACACAGATACGCAGTATTTT. Translating it yields CAISEIQGNTDTQYF. J is TRBJ2-3 and V is TRBV10-3; 7 bases fit TRBD1. There are 15 residues in the CDR3. The trim removed 2 bases at V and 2 bases at J, leaving 4 bases unmatched. CDR1 ENHRY and CDR2 SYGVKD come from the germline V gene.

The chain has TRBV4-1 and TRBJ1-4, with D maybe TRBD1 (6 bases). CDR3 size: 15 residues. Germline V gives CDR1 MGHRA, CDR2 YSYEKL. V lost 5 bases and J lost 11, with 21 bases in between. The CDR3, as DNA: TGCGCCAGCAGCACTATGACAGGTCCAGCACGGAAACTGTTTTTT. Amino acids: CASSTMTGPARKLFF.

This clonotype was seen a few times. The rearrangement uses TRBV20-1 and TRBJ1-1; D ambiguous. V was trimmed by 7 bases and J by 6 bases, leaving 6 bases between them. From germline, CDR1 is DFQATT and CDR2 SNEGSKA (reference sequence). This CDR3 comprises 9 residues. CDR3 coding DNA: TGCAGTGTGTTTGCTGAAGCTTTCTTT. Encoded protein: CSVFAEAFF.

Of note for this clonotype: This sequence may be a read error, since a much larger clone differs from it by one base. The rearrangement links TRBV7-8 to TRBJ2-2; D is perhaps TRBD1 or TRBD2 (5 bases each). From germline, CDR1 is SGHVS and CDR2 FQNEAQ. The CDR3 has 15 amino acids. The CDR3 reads CACSPTGQNTGELFF. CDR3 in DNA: TGTGCCTGCAGTCCAACGGGGCAGAACACCGGGGAGCTGTTTTTT.

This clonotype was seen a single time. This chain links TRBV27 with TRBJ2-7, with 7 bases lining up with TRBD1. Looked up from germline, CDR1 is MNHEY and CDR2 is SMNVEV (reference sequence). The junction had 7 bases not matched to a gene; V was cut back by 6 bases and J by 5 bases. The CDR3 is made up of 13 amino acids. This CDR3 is CASRGTAQNEQYF. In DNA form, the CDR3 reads TGTGCCAGCAGAGGGACAGCACAAAACGAGCAGTACTTC.

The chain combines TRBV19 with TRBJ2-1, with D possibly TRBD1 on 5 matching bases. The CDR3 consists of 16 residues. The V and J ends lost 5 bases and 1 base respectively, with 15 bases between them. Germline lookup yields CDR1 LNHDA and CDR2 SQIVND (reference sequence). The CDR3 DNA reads TGTGCCAGTAGTGAGAAGGGGCCAATTTCCTACAATGAGCAGTTCTTC. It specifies CASSEKGPISYNEQFF.

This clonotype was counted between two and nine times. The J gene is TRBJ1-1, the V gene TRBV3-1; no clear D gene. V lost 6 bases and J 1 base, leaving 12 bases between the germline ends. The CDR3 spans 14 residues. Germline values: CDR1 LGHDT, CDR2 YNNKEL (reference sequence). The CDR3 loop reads CASSGLMGNTEAFF. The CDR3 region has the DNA TGTGCCAGCAGTGGGCTCATGGGGAACACTGAAGCTTTCTTT.

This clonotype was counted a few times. CDR3 sequence (DNA): TGTGCCACCAGTGACGCGGGACAGGGTGTTCGAACCGGGGAGCTGTTTTTT. Encoded protein: CATSDAGQGVRTGELFF. This sequence joins TRBV24-1 and TRBJ2-2; 9 bases align to TRBD1. J was trimmed by 5 bases and V by 4 bases; bases with no gene match: 10. This CDR3 is built from 17 residues. The germline V gene encodes CDR1 KGHDR and CDR2 SFDVKD.

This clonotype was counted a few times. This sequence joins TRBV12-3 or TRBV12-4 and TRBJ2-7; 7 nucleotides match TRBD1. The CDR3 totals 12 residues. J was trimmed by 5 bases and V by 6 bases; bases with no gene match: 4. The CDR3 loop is CASSRGQNEQYF. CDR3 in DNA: TGTGCCAGCAGCCGGGGACAGAACGAGCAGTACTTC.

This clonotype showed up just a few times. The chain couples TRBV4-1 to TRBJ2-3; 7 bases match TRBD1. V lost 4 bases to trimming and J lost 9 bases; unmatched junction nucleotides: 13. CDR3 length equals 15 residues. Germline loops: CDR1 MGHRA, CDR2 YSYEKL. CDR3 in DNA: TGCGCCAGCAGCCGCCCACCAACAGGGGAAGACACGCAGTATTTT. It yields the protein CASSRPPTGEDTQYF.

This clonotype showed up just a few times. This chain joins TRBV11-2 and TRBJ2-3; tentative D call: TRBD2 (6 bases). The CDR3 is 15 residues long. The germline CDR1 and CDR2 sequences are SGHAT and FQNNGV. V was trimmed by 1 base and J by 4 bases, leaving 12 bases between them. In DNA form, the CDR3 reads TGTGCCAGCAGCTTAGTAGCGGATTCCGCAGATACGCAGTATTTT. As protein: CASSLVADSADTQYF.